Following are 13 T cell receptor beta chains from one sample sequenced in a study of T cell changes during pregnancy in multiple sclerosis. TCRdb keeps only in-frame clones here, not all; method: immunoSEQ multiplex PCR. Here the sample spans 90,000 to 120,000 clones, roughly 92% being singletons. The sample here was peripheral blood, taken in the third trimester of pregnancy. The receptors come from a female donor in good health, enrolled as a control in a pregnancy study.

This rearrangement joins TRBV4-1 to TRBJ2-1; no clear D gene. This CDR3 is built from 16 residues. The germline CDR1 and CDR2 sequences are MGHRA and YSYEKL. The V end lost 3 bases, the J end lost 0 bases, and 12 bases lay between the germline ends. For the CDR3, the DNA is TGCGCCAGCAGCCAGAGGTCCAGCAGCTCCTACAATGAGCAGTTCTTC. It specifies CASSQRSSSSYNEQFF.

The chain joins TRBV4-3 to TRBJ2-1, with D possibly being TRBD2 (7 bases). Germline V lookup: CDR1 LGHNA, CDR2 YSLEER. The length of the CDR3 is 18 residues. Trimming cost V 0 bases and J 8 bases, with 23 bases left between them. CDR3 sequence: CASSQEPLRWGGADEQFF. The CDR3 nucleotides read TGCGCCAGCAGCCAAGAGCCCCTCCGGTGGGGGGGGGCCGATGAGCAGTTCTTC.

The chain uses TRBV9 and TRBJ2-2; TRBD1 matches 10 bases. The germline V gene has CDR1 SGDLS and CDR2 YYNGEE. The CDR3 consists of 16 residues. After removal of 2 bases from V and 3 bases from J, the junction contained 4 bases not matched to a gene. CDR3 in DNA: TGTGCCAGCAGCGTCCTCGGGACAGGGGACACCGGGGAGCTGTTTTTT. Encoded protein: CASSVLGTGDTGELFF. The full variable domain, with the rest looked up from reference TRBV9 and TRBJ2-2, is DSGVTQTPKHLITATGQRVTLRCSPRSGDLSVYWYQQSLDQGLQFLIQYYNGEERAKGNILERFSAQQFPDLHSELNLSSLELGDSALYFCASSVLGTGDTGELFFGEGSRLTVL.

This sequence joins TRBV6-5 and TRBJ1-4, with D unresolved. Germline values: CDR1 MNHEY, CDR2 SVGAGI. Between the trimmed V and J ends, which lost 4 bases and 0 bases, there was a span of 6 bases. CDR3 size: 14 residues. The CDR3 nucleotides are TGTGCCAGCAGTTCACCGGCAACTAATGAAAAACTGTTTTTT. Translating it yields CASSSPATNEKLFF.

The V and J genes are TRBV9 and TRBJ1-3; the D gene is possibly TRBD1 (6 bases). V lost 3 bases and J 4 bases, leaving 17 bases between the germline ends. Per the germline V gene, CDR1 is SGDLS and CDR2 is YYNGEE. The CDR3 covers 16 residues. CDR3 in DNA: TGTGCCAGCAGCGCTCCCAAACAGGGAGGGGGAAACACCATATATTTT. Translated: CASSAPKQGGGNTIYF.

This chain joins TRBV10-3 and TRBJ1-1; 9 bases line up with TRBD1. Per germline, CDR1 ENHRY and CDR2 SYGVKD. The CDR3 sequence is 15 residues long. J was trimmed by 1 base and V by 6 bases; bases with no gene match: 6. The CDR3 DNA sequence: TGTGCCATCAGCGGGACAGGGAGGAAGAACACTGAAGCTTTCTTT. It encodes CAISGTGRKNTEAFF.

The chain employs TRBV6-1 and TRBJ2-5; 11 positions match TRBD2. This CDR3 region has 18 residues. The V gene end was trimmed by 3 bases and the J gene end by 10 bases; junction bases not matched to a gene: 19. Germline CDR1 reads MNHNS; CDR2 reads SASEGT. CDR3 residues: CASSEKTPGLAERRIQYF. CDR3 DNA sequence: TGTGCCAGCAGTGAGAAAACTCCGGGACTAGCGGAGCGAAGAATCCAGTACTTC.

The CDR3, as DNA: TGTGCCAGCAGCCAAGTTTGGGACAGGGCCGACGAGCAGTACTTC. Its protein product is CASSQVWDRADEQYF. The genes are TRBV4-2 and TRBJ2-7; 9 bases align to TRBD1. This CDR3 is built from 15 residues. Germline CDR1 and CDR2: LGHNA and YNFKEQ. The J segment lost 5 bases and the V segment lost 1 base, leaving 6 bases of the junction unmatched.

This chain links TRBV2 with TRBJ1-5; 9 positions agree with TRBD1. Germline CDR1 and CDR2: SNHLY and FYNNEI. The CDR3 totals 13 residues. The trim removed 7 bases at V and 5 bases at J, leaving 3 bases unmatched. The CDR3 loop reads CASIRDRDQPQHF. Here the CDR3 DNA reads TGTGCCAGCATCCGGGACAGGGATCAGCCCCAGCATTTT.

The rearrangement uses TRBV7-2 and TRBJ2-5, with D perhaps matching TRBD2 (6 bases). Trimming cost V 5 bases and J 2 bases, with 15 bases left between them. CDR1 and CDR2 (germline): SGHTA, FQGNSA. The CDR3 is made up of 15 amino acids. The CDR3 DNA is TGTGCCAGCAGCCCAACCACCGGGACTCAAGAGACCCAGTACTTC. Protein: CASSPTTGTQETQYF.

This rearrangement joins TRBV5-4 to TRBJ2-1, with D hard to call. V was shortened by 3 bases and J by 6 bases, with 7 bases between the two germline ends. Germline V gene lookup returns CDR1 SGHNT and CDR2 YYREEE (reference sequence). CDR3 length: 12 residues. This CDR3 reads CASSSSRNEQFF. In DNA form, the CDR3 reads TGTGCCAGCAGCTCATCGCGCAATGAGCAGTTCTTC.

This sequence joins TRBV5-1 and TRBJ2-1; 11 positions agree with TRBD1. The junction had 10 bases not matched to a gene; V was cut back by 0 bases and J by 8 bases. The CDR3 runs 17 residues. CDR1 is SGHRS and CDR2 is YFSETQ in the germline V gene. CDR3 nucleotides: TGCGCCAGCAGCTTGGCCTCGGGACAGGGGGTAGCATATGAGCAGTTCTTC. Amino acids: CASSLASGQGVAYEQFF.

The CDR3 loop reads CSVVGRTGYTF. The CDR3 nucleotides are TGCAGCGTTGTTGGTAGAACTGGCTACACCTTC. The chain carries TRBV29-1 and TRBJ1-2; D is unclear. CDR1 is SQVTM, CDR2 ANQGSEA, per germline. CDR3 size: 11 residues. Trimming removed 4 bases from V and 7 bases from J, with 10 bases in between. Variable domain in full (rest from reference TRBV29-1 and TRBJ1-2): SAVISQKPSRDICQRGTSLTIQCQVDSQVTMMFWYRQQPGQSLTLIATANQGSEATYESGFVIDKFPISRPNLTFSTLTVSNMSPEDSSIYLCSVVGRTGYTFGSGTRLTVV.